This T cell receptor beta chain was found in a study of memory CD4+ T cells and cytomegalovirus serostatus. Single viable CD3+CD4+CD8-CD45RO+ cells were sorted as the memory CD4+ T cells. CD4+ T cells were isolated by positive magnetic selection. Original methodology: After removing out-of-frame reads, around 2 million distinct TCRbeta sequences remained. The method was immunoSEQ multiplex PCR; TCRdb's version includes in-frame clones alone and lacks a portion of them. That table is the source of V, J and clone size, and D and trimming were worked out from the DNA. The sample records approximately 49,000 clones, 60% to 80% being singletons. Broader study findings: Each of approximately 61 CMV-associated TCRbeta sequences occurred in one to five individuals.

A single count supports this clone. Its antigen remains unidentified. The specimen was memory CD4+ T cells from blood. The source of this sequence is an adult in good health and CMV-seronegative.

The CDR3 here is CASRLARLRLSGANVLTF. CDR3 coding DNA: TGTGCAAGTCGCTTAGCCAGGTTGAGGCTCTCTGGGGCCAACGTCCTGACTTTC. V is TRBV12-2 and J is TRBJ2-6. TRBV12-2 corresponds to a pseudogene. This CDR3 comprises 18 residues.